Below, 11 T cell receptor beta chains from the same sample are listed, as sequenced in a study of T cell repertoires in cytomegalovirus infection. TCRdb reprocessed the reads with MiXCR, giving one entry per CDR3 protein. This table holds more than 300,000 distinct CDR3 sequences, roughly 34% found once. For these TCRs, the target antigens are not known. Source: cultured PBMCs, taken from culture after CMV antigen stimulation. All receptors derive from a human donor in good health (CMV status not recorded). Some clones in this sample may be carry-over from other donors' samples.

This clonotype was detected only a few times. This chain uses TRBV7-2 with TRBJ1-1, with D hard to call. The CDR3 has 14 residues. Germline loops: CDR1 SGHTA, CDR2 FQGNSA. V dropped 5 bases and J dropped 5 bases, with 15 bases sitting between them. The CDR3 bases are TGTGCCAGCAGCCCGCAGAGGGCGCGGACTGAAGCTTTCTTT. The encoded protein is CASSPQRARTEAFF.

This clonotype turned up a few times. The chain has TRBV7-6 and TRBJ2-7, with a possible D match to TRBD1 (6 bases). This CDR3 region has 15 residues. Trimming left V 4 bases short and J 5 bases short, with 18 bases between. Germline-derived CDR1 and CDR2 are SGHVS and FNYEAQ. CDR3 sequence: CASSSDRTRRNEQYF. CDR3 coding DNA: TGTGCCAGCAGCTCCGACAGGACTCGAAGAAACGAGCAGTACTTC. The variable domain in full, completed from reference TRBV7-6 and TRBJ2-7, reads GAGVSQSPRYKVTKRGQDVALRCDPISGHVSLYWYRQALGQGPEFLTYFNYEAQQDKSGLPNDRFSAERPEGSISTLTIQRTEQRDSAMYRCASSSDRTRRNEQYFGPGTRLTVT.

J is TRBJ2-7 and V is TRBV7-9, with 10 bases fitting TRBD1. V was pared by 7 bases and J by 3 bases, with 12 bases of the junction left unmatched. The CDR3 has 16 residues. Looked up from germline, CDR1 is SEHNR and CDR2 is FQNEAQ (reference sequence). The CDR3 spells CASTGPGTGDGYEQYF. Written as DNA, the CDR3 is TGTGCCAGCACTGGGCCGGGGACAGGGGATGGCTACGAGCAGTACTTC.

This clonotype was counted at least ten times. The V gene is TRBV4-3, the J gene TRBJ2-1; D call uncertain. The CDR3 length is 15 residues. The ends were cut back, 0 bases at V and 7 bases at J, with 13 bases in the middle. Per the germline V gene, CDR1 is LGHNA and CDR2 is YSLEER. This chain's CDR3 is CASSQDLETPNEQFF. CDR3 nucleotides: TGCGCCAGCAGCCAAGATCTAGAAACGCCTAATGAGCAGTTCTTC.

The chain employs TRBV14 and TRBJ2-1, with a weak D call TRBD1 (6 bases). This CDR3 has 12 residues. V dropped 4 bases and J dropped 15 bases, with 16 bases sitting between them. Germline assignment: CDR1 SGHDN and CDR2 FVKESK. The CDR3 is CASSPTWTVAFF. In DNA, the CDR3 is TGTGCCAGCAGCCCCACCTGGACAGTCGCGTTCTTC.

A few counts support this clonotype. The chain recombines TRBV7-8 with TRBJ2-7, with a weak D call TRBD2 (6 bases). Germline V gives CDR1 SGHVS, CDR2 FQNEAQ. V was trimmed by 1 base and J by 4 bases, leaving 20 bases between them. CDR3 length: 17 amino acids. The CDR3 region has the DNA TGTGCCAGCAGCTTAGGACCCAGCGGGCTTAGTTCATACGAGCAGTACTTC. It codes for CASSLGPSGLSSYEQYF.

This clonotype was seen a few times. This sequence joins TRBV11-2 and TRBJ2-7, with D tentatively TRBD2 (6 bases). The V gene's germline CDR1 is SGHAT and CDR2 FQNNGV. The CDR3 runs 17 residues. V lost 2 bases and J lost 3, with 20 bases in between. In nucleotides, the CDR3 is TGTGCCAGCAGCTTAAATTCTAGCGTTACACCGCACTACGAGCAGTACGTC. Translation gives CASSLNSSVTPHYEQYV.

This clonotype was counted at least ten times. The chain links TRBV28 to TRBJ1-4; 9 nucleotides agree with TRBD1. The V gene's germline CDR1 is MDHEN and CDR2 SYDVKM. V gave up 3 bases and J gave up 8 bases; unmatched junction bases: 7. This CDR3 has 15 residues. CDR3 residues: CASSFFGTGFEKLFF. CDR3 nucleotide sequence: TGTGCCAGCAGTTTCTTCGGGACAGGGTTCGAAAAACTGTTTTTT.

This clonotype was picked up many times. The chain recombines TRBV7-2 with TRBJ2-1; D gene ambiguous. Germline V gene lookup returns CDR1 SGHTA and CDR2 FQGNSA. V gave up 1 base and J gave up 5 bases, with 6 bases separating them. The CDR3 is 13 amino acids. CDR3 nucleotides: TGTGCCAGCAGCTTAGTAGGCAACAATGAGCAGTTCTTC. It translates to CASSLVGNNEQFF.

V usage is TRBV7-2 and J usage is TRBJ2-3; D unclear. The CDR3 extends over 12 amino acids. V was clipped by 1 base and J by 8 bases, with 7 bases between them. Germline assignment: CDR1 SGHTA and CDR2 FQGNSA. CDR3 region: CASSLGWGTQYF. The DNA of the CDR3 is TGTGCCAGCAGCTTAGGGTGGGGTACGCAGTATTTT.

The chain couples TRBV5-1 to TRBJ2-3; 7 positions agree with TRBD2. V lost 5 bases, J lost 3 bases, and 9 bases stayed unmatched. The CDR3 loop spans 15 amino acids. In germline, CDR1 is SGHRS, CDR2 YFSETQ. The CDR3 nucleotides are TGCGCCAGCAGTGATGGCGGGAGTCGTACAGATACGCAGTATTTT. It codes for CASSDGGSRTDTQYF.